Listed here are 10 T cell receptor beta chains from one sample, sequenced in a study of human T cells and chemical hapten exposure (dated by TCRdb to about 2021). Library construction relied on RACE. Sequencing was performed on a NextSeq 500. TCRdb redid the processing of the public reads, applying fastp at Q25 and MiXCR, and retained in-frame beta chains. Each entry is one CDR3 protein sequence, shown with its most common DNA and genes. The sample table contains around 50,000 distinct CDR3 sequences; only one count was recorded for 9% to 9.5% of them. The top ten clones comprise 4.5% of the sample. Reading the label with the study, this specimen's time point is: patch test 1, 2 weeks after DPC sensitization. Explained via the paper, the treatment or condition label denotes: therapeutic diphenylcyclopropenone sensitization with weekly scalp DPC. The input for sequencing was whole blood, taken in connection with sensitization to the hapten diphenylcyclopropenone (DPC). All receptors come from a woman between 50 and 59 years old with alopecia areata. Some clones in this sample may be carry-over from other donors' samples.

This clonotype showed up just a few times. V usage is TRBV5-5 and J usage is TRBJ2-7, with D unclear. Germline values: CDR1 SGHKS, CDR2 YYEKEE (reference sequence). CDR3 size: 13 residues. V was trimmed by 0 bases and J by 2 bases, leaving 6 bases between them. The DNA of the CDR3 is TGTGCCAGCAGCTTGGATGTACCCTACGAGCAGTACTTC. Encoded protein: CASSLDVPYEQYF.

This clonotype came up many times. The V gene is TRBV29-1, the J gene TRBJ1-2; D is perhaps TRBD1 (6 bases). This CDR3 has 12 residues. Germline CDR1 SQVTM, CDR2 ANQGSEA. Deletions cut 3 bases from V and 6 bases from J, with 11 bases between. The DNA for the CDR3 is TGCAGCGTTGATACAGGGAAAAATGGCTACACCTTC. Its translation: CSVDTGKNGYTF.

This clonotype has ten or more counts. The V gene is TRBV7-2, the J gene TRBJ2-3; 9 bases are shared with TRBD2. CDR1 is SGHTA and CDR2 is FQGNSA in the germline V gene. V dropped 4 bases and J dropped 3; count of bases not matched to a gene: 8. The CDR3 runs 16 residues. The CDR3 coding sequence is TGTGCCAGCAGCTATGGCGGGAGGGTGTCGACAGATACGCAGTATTTT. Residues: CASSYGGRVSTDTQYF. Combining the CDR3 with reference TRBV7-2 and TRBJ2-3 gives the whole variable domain GAGVSQSPSNKVTEKGKDVELRCDPISGHTALYWYRQSLGQGLEFLIYFQGNSAPDKSGLPSDRFSAERTGGSVSTLTIQRTQQEDSAVYLCASSYGGRVSTDTQYFGPGTRLTVL.

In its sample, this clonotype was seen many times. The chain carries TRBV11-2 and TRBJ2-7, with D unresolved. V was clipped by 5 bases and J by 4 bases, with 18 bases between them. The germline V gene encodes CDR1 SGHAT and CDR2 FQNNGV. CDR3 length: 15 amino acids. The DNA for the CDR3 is TGTGCCAGCAGCCGACTTGGCTTCACCTTTTACGAGCAGTACTTC. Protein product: CASSRLGFTFYEQYF.

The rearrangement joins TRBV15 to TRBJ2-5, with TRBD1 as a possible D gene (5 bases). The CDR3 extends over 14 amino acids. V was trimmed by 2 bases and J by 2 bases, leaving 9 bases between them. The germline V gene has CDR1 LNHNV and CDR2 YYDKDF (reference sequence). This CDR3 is CATSRQGRQETQYF. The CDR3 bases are TGTGCCACCAGCAGACAGGGCCGACAAGAGACCCAGTACTTC.

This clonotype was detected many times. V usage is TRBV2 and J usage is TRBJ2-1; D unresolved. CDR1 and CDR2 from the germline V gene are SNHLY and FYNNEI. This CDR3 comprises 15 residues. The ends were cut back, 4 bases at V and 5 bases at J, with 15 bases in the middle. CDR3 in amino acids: CASSASHYLNNEQFF. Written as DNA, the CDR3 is TGTGCCAGCAGTGCGAGTCACTACTTAAACAATGAGCAGTTCTTC.

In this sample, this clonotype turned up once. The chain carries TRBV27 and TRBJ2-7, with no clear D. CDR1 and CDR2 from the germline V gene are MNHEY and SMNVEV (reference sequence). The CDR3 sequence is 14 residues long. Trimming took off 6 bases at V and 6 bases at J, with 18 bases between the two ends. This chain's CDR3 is CASSIDGVISEQYF. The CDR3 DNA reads TGTGCCAGCAGCATAGACGGTGTCATAAGCGAGCAGTACTTC.

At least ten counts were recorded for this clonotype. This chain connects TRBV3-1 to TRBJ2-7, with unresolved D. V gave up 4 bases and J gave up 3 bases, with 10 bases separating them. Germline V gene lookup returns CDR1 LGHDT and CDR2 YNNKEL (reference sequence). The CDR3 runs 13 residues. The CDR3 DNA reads TGTGCCAGCAGCCGTCGACCGGACTACGAGCAGTACTTC. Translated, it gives CASSRRPDYEQYF.

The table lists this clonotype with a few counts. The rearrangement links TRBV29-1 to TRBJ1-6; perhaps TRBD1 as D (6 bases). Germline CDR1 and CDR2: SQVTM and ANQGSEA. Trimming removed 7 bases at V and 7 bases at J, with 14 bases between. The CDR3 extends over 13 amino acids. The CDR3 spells CSARAGDNSPLHF. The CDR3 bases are TGCAGCGCAAGAGCAGGGGACAATTCACCCCTCCACTTT.

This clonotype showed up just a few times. CDR3 amino acids: CASSPPRDRVIYEQFF. The CDR3 DNA reads TGTGCCAGCTCACCACCCAGGGACAGGGTGATCTATGAGCAGTTCTTC. The genes are TRBV18 and TRBJ2-1; 9 bases map to TRBD1. This CDR3 spans 16 amino acids. Germline CDR1 is KGHSH and CDR2 is LQKENI. With V trimmed by 0 bases and J by 8 bases, 8 bases remained unmatched.